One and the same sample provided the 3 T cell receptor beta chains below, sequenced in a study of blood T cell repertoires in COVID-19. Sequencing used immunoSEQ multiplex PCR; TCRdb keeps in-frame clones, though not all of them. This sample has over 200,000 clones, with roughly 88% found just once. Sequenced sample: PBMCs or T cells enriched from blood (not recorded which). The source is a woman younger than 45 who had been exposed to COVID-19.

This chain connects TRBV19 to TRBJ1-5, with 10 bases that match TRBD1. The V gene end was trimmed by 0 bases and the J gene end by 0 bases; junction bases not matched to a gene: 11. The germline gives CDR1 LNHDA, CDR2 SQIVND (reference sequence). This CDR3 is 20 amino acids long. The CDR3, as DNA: TGTGCCAGTAGTATAGATCGGCGGAGGGACAGGGGCTATAGCAATCAGCCCCAGCATTTT. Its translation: CASSIDRRRDRGYSNQPQHF.

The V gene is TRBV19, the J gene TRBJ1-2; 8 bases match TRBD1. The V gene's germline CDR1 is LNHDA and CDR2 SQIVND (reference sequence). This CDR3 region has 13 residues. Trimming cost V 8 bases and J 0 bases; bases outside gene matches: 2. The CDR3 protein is CASGDRPNYGYTF. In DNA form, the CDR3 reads TGTGCCAGTGGGGACAGGCCTAACTATGGCTACACCTTC.

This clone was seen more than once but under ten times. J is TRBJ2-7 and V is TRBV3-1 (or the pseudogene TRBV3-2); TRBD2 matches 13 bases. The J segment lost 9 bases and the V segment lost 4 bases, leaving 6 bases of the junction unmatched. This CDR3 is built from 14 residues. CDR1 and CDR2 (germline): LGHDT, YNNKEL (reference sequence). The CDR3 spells CASSRGLAGVWQYF. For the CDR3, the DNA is TGTGCCAGCAGCCGAGGACTAGCGGGAGTTTGGCAGTACTTC.